Below are 14 T cell receptor beta chains sequenced from a single sample in a study of blood T cell repertoires in COVID-19 (dated by TCRdb to the early 2020s). Preparation of the library involved the immunoSEQ multiplex PCR assay. In TCRdb, the immuneACCESS table is reduced to in-frame sequences with V and J assigned. These tables do not hold every clone; where another copy was compared, an unresolved V gene accounts for under half, and the others remain unexplained. This sample gives 140,000 to 150,000 clones in total; around 83% of them show up just once. Jointly, the top ten make up 10% of the sample. Sequencing was performed on peripheral blood. The receptor source for this set is a man in his sixties with active or convalescent COVID-19.

The V call is TRBV7-2, the J call TRBJ2-3; the D gene is possibly TRBD2 (5 bases). V was shortened by 1 base and J by 8 bases, with 13 bases between the two germline ends. The V gene's germline CDR1 is SGHTA and CDR2 FQGNSA. This CDR3 contains 14 residues. The DNA for the CDR3 is TGTGCCAGCAGCTTAGGCCCGGAGGCCGTTACGCAGTATTTT. It specifies CASSLGPEAVTQYF.

As DNA, the CDR3 is TGTGCCAGCAGCTTAGACTTACAGCGGGAGACCCAGTACTTC. Translated: CASSLDLQRETQYF. The chain carries TRBV7-9 and TRBJ2-5; possibly TRBD2 for D (5 bases). Germline values: CDR1 SEHNR, CDR2 FQNEAQ (reference sequence). Trimming pared 1 base from V and 5 bases from J, leaving 11 bases between. The CDR3 is made up of 14 amino acids.

Only one count was recorded for this clone. Additional DNA sequences in this sample encode the identical CDR3. The CDR3 loop reads CASSLSGYGYTF. The CDR3 DNA follows: TGTGCCAGCAGCTTATCGGGCTATGGCTACACCTTC. The chain is built from TRBV7-9 and TRBJ1-2, with D uncertain. V was shortened by 2 bases and J by 4 bases, with 5 bases between the two germline ends. CDR3 length: 12 residues. The germline CDR1 and CDR2 sequences are SEHNR and FQNEAQ (reference sequence). The full variable domain, with the rest looked up from reference TRBV7-9 and TRBJ1-2, is DTGVSQNPRHKITKRGQNVTFRCDPISEHNRLYWYRQTLGQGPEFLTYFQNEAQLEKSRLLSDRFSAERPKGSFSTLEIQRTEQGDSAMYLCASSLSGYGYTFGSGTRLTVV.

V gene TRBV11-2 combines with J gene TRBJ1-2, with D possibly being TRBD1 (6 bases). V lost 2 bases to trimming and J lost 10 bases, with 20 bases between them. CDR3 length: 15 amino acids. Germline V CDR1 and CDR2: SGHAT, FQNNGV. Here the CDR3 DNA reads TGTGCCAGCAGCTTATACCCCGGACAGTCCGGGGACTACACCTTC. It yields the protein CASSLYPGQSGDYTF.

The chain uses TRBV12-5 and TRBJ2-3; D possibly corresponds to TRBD2 (7 bases). Looked up from germline, CDR1 is LGHNT and CDR2 is FRNRAP. This CDR3 contains 14 residues. V lost 0 bases to trimming and J lost 6 bases, with 10 bases between them. The CDR3 reads CASGLVPGGDTQYF. DNA for the CDR3: TGTGCTAGTGGTTTGGTACCGGGGGGCGATACGCAGTATTTT.

The count of this clone is one. This chain's CDR3 is CATSRDKAGNTEAFF. DNA of the CDR3: TGTGCCACCAGCAGAGATAAGGCGGGTAACACTGAAGCTTTCTTT. The J gene is TRBJ1-1, the V gene TRBV15, with D unclear. The germline gives CDR1 LNHNV, CDR2 YYDKDF (reference sequence). The CDR3 consists of 15 residues. Trimming cost V 0 bases and J 2 bases, with 10 bases left between them.

The chain employs TRBV7-6 and TRBJ2-3; 14 bases line up with TRBD2. The CDR3 contains 17 residues. The junction had 4 bases not matched to a gene; V was cut back by 3 bases and J by 2 bases. CDR1 is SGHVS and CDR2 is FNYEAQ in the germline V gene. The CDR3 bases are TGTGCCAGCAGCTTTGGACTAGCGGGAGGCACCACAGATACGCAGTATTTT. Translating it yields CASSFGLAGGTTDTQYF.

This clone was counted once. The chain combines TRBV5-4 with TRBJ2-2; 12 nucleotides match TRBD2. The CDR3 consists of 16 residues. Looked up from germline, CDR1 is SGHNT and CDR2 is YYREEE (reference sequence). Losses at the gene ends were 4 bases for V and 6 bases for J; bases not matched to a gene: 7. The CDR3 loop reads CASSPRLAGVSGELFF. As DNA, the CDR3 is TGTGCCAGCAGCCCCAGACTAGCGGGAGTATCCGGGGAGCTGTTTTTT. Variable domain in full (rest from reference TRBV5-4 and TRBJ2-2): ETGVTQSPTHLIKTRGQQVTLRCSSQSGHNTVSWYQQALGQGPQFIFQYYREEENGRGNFPPRFSGLQFPNYSSELNVNALELDDSALYLCASSPRLAGVSGELFFGEGSRLTVL.

The DNA for the CDR3 is TGTGCCAGCAGTTACGAGGGAATGAACACTGAAGCTTTCTTT. It translates to CASSYEGMNTEAFF. The rearrangement links TRBV6-6 to TRBJ1-1; no clear D. V was cut by 2 bases and J by 0 bases, with 7 bases left in between. Per the germline V gene, CDR1 is MNHNY and CDR2 is SVGAGI (reference sequence). The CDR3 runs to 14 residues.

A word on this clone: The sample contains more than one DNA sequence encoding this CDR3. J is TRBJ1-2 and V is TRBV6-5; 9 nucleotides match TRBD1. The germline V gene encodes CDR1 MNHEY and CDR2 SVGAGI. This CDR3 spans 14 amino acids. With V trimmed by 2 bases and J by 8 bases, 6 bases remained unmatched. CDR3 bases: TGTGCCAGCAGTTACACCGGACAGGGGAGCGGCTACACCTTC. Its translation is CASSYTGQGSGYTF.

The V and J genes are TRBV9 and TRBJ2-3, with 9 bases aligning to TRBD2. The CDR3 length is 16 residues. The germline CDR1 and CDR2 sequences are SGDLS and YYNGEE. V shed 4 bases and J 3 bases; nucleotides not matched to a gene: 9. As DNA, the CDR3 is TGTGCCAGCAGCCGCGGGGGGGCCGCGAGAACAGATACGCAGTATTTT. This codes for CASSRGGAARTDTQYF.

The chain has TRBV18 and TRBJ2-3, with D possibly being TRBD1 (6 bases). Germline V gene lookup returns CDR1 KGHSH and CDR2 LQKENI. Trimming cost V 2 bases and J 6 bases, with 15 bases left between them. The CDR3 loop spans 15 amino acids. The CDR3 sequence is CASSPIQGGSDTQYF. As DNA, the CDR3 is TGTGCCAGCTCACCAATACAGGGTGGGTCGGATACGCAGTATTTT.

This chain uses TRBV6-2 or TRBV6-3 with TRBJ1-2; D unclear. CDR3 length equals 13 residues. The V gene lost 2 bases and the J gene lost 5 bases, with 9 bases spanning the gap. The germline gives CDR1 MNHEY, CDR2 SVGEGT. The CDR3 here is CASSYLPSYGYTF. CDR3 coding DNA: TGTGCCAGCAGTTACCTCCCCTCTTATGGCTACACCTTC.

This rearrangement joins TRBV28 to TRBJ2-2; D might be TRBD2 (5 bases). The CDR3 runs 13 residues. V was clipped by 8 bases and J by 5 bases, with 12 bases between them. In germline, CDR1 is MDHEN, CDR2 SYDVKM. For the CDR3, the DNA is TGTGCCAGCGGAGGATTGAGAACCGGGGAGCTGTTTTTT. The encoded protein is CASGGLRTGELFF.